These T cell receptor beta chains were read from a single sample in a study of blood T cells in healthy people across ages. TCRdb re-called the 5' RACE reads through MiXCR, storing one row per CDR3 protein. The sample yields 1.5 million to 2 million distinct CDR3 sequences, about 30% seen once. Sequencing was done on a sample of blood. These receptors originate from a woman younger than 45 in good health. The CDR3 runs from the conserved cysteine through the conserved F or W. The order of the fields is J gene, V gene, CDR3 length, CDR3 protein.

j_gene: TRBJ1-6; v_gene: TRBV5-1; len: 14; CDR3aa: CASSLAPVNSPLHF
j_gene: TRBJ2-5; v_gene: TRBV4-1; len: 14; CDR3aa: CVSSQSGGQETQYF
j_gene: TRBJ2-5; v_gene: TRBV13; len: 15; CDR3aa: CASSSRGGTQETQYF
j_gene: TRBJ2-5; v_gene: TRBV5-1; len: 16; CDR3aa: CASSLGEAAYQETQYF
j_gene: TRBJ2-5; v_gene: TRBV5-1; len: 14; CDR3aa: CASSLAGDKETQYF
j_gene: TRBJ1-6; v_gene: TRBV12-3/TRBV12-4; len: 14; CDR3aa: CASSAWDRAEPLHF
j_gene: TRBJ1-4; v_gene: TRBV20-1; len: 15; CDR3aa: CSANRDRERDEKLFF
j_gene: TRBJ1-1; v_gene: TRBV4-3; len: 13; CDR3aa: CASSQALSTEAFF
j_gene: TRBJ2-1; v_gene: TRBV11-2; len: 15; CDR3aa: CASSFERAVYNEQFF
j_gene: TRBJ2-5; v_gene: TRBV3-1; len: 15; CDR3aa: CASSQVAQGQETQYF
j_gene: TRBJ1-5; v_gene: TRBV5-1; len: 16; CDR3aa: CASSLLPQGTNQPQHF
j_gene: TRBJ2-6; v_gene: TRBV27; len: 16; CDR3aa: CASSSRVNSGANVLTF
j_gene: TRBJ1-1; v_gene: TRBV5-1; len: 15; CDR3aa: CASSNGGRIYTEAFF
j_gene: TRBJ2-5; v_gene: TRBV28; len: 15; CDR3aa: CASRNRLAGQETQYF
j_gene: TRBJ1-2; v_gene: TRBV5-1; len: 16; CDR3aa: CASSNTPAPANYGYTF
j_gene: TRBJ2-1; v_gene: TRBV4-1; len: 13; CDR3aa: CASSQARSNEQFF
j_gene: TRBJ1-6; v_gene: TRBV7-9; len: 14; CDR3aa: CASSPSQGRSPLHF
j_gene: TRBJ1-1; v_gene: TRBV5-1; len: 14; CDR3aa: CATTQEGGDTEAFF
j_gene: TRBJ2-1; v_gene: TRBV20-1; len: 16; CDR3aa: CSARDPEAGGPNEQFF
j_gene: TRBJ2-6; v_gene: TRBV7-9; len: 17; CDR3aa: CASRKFGPYSGANVLTF
j_gene: TRBJ2-2; v_gene: TRBV7-6; len: 12; CDR3aa: CASSLRGVKLFF
j_gene: TRBJ2-5; v_gene: TRBV11-2; len: 15; CDR3aa: CASSSGAAGEETQYF
j_gene: TRBJ2-2; v_gene: TRBV27; len: 15; CDR3aa: CASSLSVYDTGELFF
j_gene: TRBJ2-1; v_gene: TRBV20-1; len: 15; CDR3aa: CSAPTPRGRYNEQFF
j_gene: TRBJ2-3; v_gene: TRBV10-3; len: 15; CDR3aa: CAIAPGGEVTDTQYF
j_gene: TRBJ2-1; v_gene: TRBV11-3; len: 15; CDR3aa: CASSITGTGGNEQFF
j_gene: TRBJ2-7; v_gene: TRBV14; len: 14; CDR3aa: CASSLGRPPFEQYF
j_gene: NA; v_gene: TRBV29-1; len: 14; CDR3aa: CSVEDWDARETQYF
j_gene: TRBJ2-5; v_gene: TRBV7-8; len: 15; CDR3aa: CASSLNTGWGETQYF
j_gene: TRBJ1-5; v_gene: TRBV2; len: 14; CDR3aa: CASRKWGGNQPQHF
j_gene: TRBJ1-1; v_gene: TRBV20-1; len: 13; CDR3aa: CSAEGRRITEAFF
j_gene: TRBJ2-3; v_gene: TRBV12-3/TRBV12-4; len: 13; CDR3aa: CASSLGSGRVQYF
j_gene: TRBJ2-6; v_gene: TRBV6-5; len: 19; CDR3aa: CVSSYSIGPQGAGANVLTF
j_gene: TRBJ2-5; v_gene: TRBV24-1; len: 15; CDR3aa: CATSDPGAARETQYF
j_gene: TRBJ2-5; v_gene: TRBV5-1; len: 17; CDR3aa: CANSSPGTGVLQETQYF
j_gene: TRBJ2-7; v_gene: TRBV7-9; len: 12; CDR3aa: CASVSATYEQYF
j_gene: TRBJ2-3; v_gene: TRBV7-2; len: 16; CDR3aa: CASSFGCGGGQDTQYF
j_gene: TRBJ1-1; v_gene: TRBV6-1; len: 16; CDR3aa: CASSDRGSPTGTEAFF
j_gene: TRBJ2-5; v_gene: TRBV20-1; len: 15; CDR3aa: CSAQGSGTVDETQYF
j_gene: TRBJ2-7; v_gene: TRBV7-9; len: 16; CDR3aa: CASSPREGAAAYEQYF
j_gene: TRBJ1-5; v_gene: TRBV15; len: 13; CDR3aa: CATSLGGNQPQHF
j_gene: TRBJ1-2; v_gene: TRBV7-9; len: 13; CDR3aa: CASSLESGRGYTF
j_gene: TRBJ2-1; v_gene: TRBV14; len: 18; CDR3aa: CASSRPGLAGGRDNEQFF